This TCR beta chain was recovered during a study of cytomegalovirus exposure and HLA in healthy donors. Broader study findings: A few chains linked to CMV were shown in vitro to be specific for CMV antigens.

Healthy bone marrow donors made up the cohort. PCR primers comprised 60 Vbeta and 13 Jbeta primers. The table came from immunoSEQ multiplex PCR; TCRdb's copy has only in-frame clones and leaves some out. The sample holds approximately 100,000 clones, more than 70% seen once. This CDR3 spans 15 amino acids. Trimming took 3 bases from V and 2 from J, leaving 12 bases between them. Comment on this clone: Its matching antigen is unknown.

The clonotype was recovered from a young man in good health and CMV-seronegative. V gene TRBV23-1 combines with J gene TRBJ2-3; D unresolved. TRBV23-1 is sorted into the ORF group, with uncertain function. Specimen: PBMCs. As DNA, the CDR3 is TGCGCCAGCAGTCAGAACACGCCGTTCACAGATACGCAGTATTTT. The encoded protein is CASSQNTPFTDTQYF.